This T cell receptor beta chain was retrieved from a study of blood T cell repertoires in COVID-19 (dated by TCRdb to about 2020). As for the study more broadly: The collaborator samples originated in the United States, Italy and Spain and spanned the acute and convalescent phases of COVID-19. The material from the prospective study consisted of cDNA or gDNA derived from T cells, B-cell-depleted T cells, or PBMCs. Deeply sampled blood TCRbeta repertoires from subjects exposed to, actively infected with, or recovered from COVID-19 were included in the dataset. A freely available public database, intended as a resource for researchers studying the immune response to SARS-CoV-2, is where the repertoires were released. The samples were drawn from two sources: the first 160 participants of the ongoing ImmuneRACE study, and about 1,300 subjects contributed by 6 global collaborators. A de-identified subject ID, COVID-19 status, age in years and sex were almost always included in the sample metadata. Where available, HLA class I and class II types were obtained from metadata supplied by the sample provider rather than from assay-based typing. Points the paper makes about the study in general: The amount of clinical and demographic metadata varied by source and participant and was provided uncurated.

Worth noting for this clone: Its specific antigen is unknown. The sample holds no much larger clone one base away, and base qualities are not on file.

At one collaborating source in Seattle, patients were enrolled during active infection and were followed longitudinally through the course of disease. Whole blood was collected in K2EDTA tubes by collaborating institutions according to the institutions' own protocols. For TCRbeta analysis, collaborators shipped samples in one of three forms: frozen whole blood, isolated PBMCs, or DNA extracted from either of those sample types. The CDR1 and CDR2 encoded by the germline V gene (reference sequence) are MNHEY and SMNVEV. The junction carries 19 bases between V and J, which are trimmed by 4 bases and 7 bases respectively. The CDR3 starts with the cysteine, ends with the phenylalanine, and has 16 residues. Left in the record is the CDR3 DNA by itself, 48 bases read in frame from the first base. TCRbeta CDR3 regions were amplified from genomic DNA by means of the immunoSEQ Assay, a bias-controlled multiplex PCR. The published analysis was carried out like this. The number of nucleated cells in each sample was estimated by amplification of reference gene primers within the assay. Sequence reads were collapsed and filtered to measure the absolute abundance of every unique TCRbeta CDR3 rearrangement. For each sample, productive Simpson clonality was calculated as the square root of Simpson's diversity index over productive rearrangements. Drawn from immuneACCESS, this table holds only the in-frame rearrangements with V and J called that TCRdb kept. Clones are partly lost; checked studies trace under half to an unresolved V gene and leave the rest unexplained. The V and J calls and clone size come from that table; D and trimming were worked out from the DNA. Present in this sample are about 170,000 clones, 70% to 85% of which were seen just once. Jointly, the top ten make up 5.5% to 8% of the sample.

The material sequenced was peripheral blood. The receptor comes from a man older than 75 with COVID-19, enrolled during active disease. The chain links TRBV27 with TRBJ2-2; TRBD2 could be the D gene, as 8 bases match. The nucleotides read TGTGCCAGCAGTTCTATCGGGAGGGGGCAGGTCGGGGAGCTGTTTTTT. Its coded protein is CASSSIGRGQVGELFF.